This TCR beta chain derives from a study of T cell responses to AZD1222 COVID-19 vaccine. As regards this clone: Its cognate antigen is unknown.

This table comes from immunoSEQ multiplex PCR, and its TCRdb copy is limited to in-frame clones, with some not included. Found here are around 70,000 clones, 79% of them singletons; the top ten hold 23%. General study points: Spike-specific TCR repertoires showed rising breadth and depth after two AZD1222 doses. At baseline, seropositivity was found in only a handful of AZD1222 recipients. Clonal diversity may have been underestimated, and the donors were mostly white British, with more females than males. Repertoires were collected only later (after the peak T cell response had occurred).

Germline V gene lookup returns CDR1 SGHRS and CDR2 YFSETQ. Deletions cut 4 bases from V and 5 bases from J, with 9 bases between. The CDR3 spans 13 residues. This sample comprised peripheral blood, obtained on day 0 of MenACWY control vaccination. The chain carries TRBV5-1 and TRBJ2-2; D ambiguous. This receptor was identified in an adult in good health. The CDR3 protein is CASSPLGTGELFF. The CDR3 nucleotides are TGCGCCAGCAGCCCGTTAGGGACCGGGGAGCTGTTTTTT.